A single sample is the source of the 25 T cell receptor beta chains below, sequenced in a study of beta chain features in type 1 diabetes. Sequencing targeted expressed TCRB transcripts, as all isolated RNA had been reverse transcribed. Generated by immunoSEQ multiplex PCR, the TCRdb table keeps only in-frame clones and is missing some. The sample holds some 270,000 clones, 13% to 15% seen once. The sample taken for sequencing was naive CD4+ T cells from blood. All receptors derive from a woman aged 40 to 55 in good health.

This CDR3 reads CASSSFDRLAESTDTQYF. In nucleotides, the CDR3 is TGTGCCAGCAGCTCCTTCGATCGACTAGCTGAAAGCACAGATACGCAGTATTTT. This chain links TRBV9 with TRBJ2-3, with 7 bases identical to TRBD2. The junction had 14 bases not matched to a gene; V was cut back by 4 bases and J by 0 bases. Per the germline V gene, CDR1 is SGDLS and CDR2 is YYNGEE. This CDR3 is 18 amino acids long.

This clone was counted only a few times. The genes are TRBV5-4 and TRBJ1-1; D is undetermined. V gave up 4 bases and J gave up 2 bases, with 15 bases separating them. CDR3 length equals 15 residues. Per the germline V gene, CDR1 is SGHNT and CDR2 is YYREEE (reference sequence). The CDR3, as DNA: TGTGCCAGCAGCCTCAGAGCGAAAGTTAACACTGAAGCTTTCTTT. Protein product: CASSLRAKVNTEAFF.

Only a few counts were recorded for this clone. The chain couples TRBV10-2 to TRBJ1-1; D remains unclear. Looked up from germline, CDR1 is WSHSY and CDR2 is SAAADI. This CDR3 spans 15 amino acids. Trimming shortened V by 2 bases and J by 1 base, and 11 bases separated the two germline ends. The CDR3 coding sequence is TGCGCCAGCAGTGAGGCACAGTCGAAGAACACTGAAGCTTTCTTT. Its protein product is CASSEAQSKNTEAFF.

This clone showed up just a few times. The rearrangement uses TRBV9 and TRBJ2-2, with 7 bases matching TRBD1. The J segment lost 4 bases and the V segment lost 0 bases, leaving 9 bases of the junction unmatched. Per the germline V gene, CDR1 is SGDLS and CDR2 is YYNGEE. CDR3 length: 17 amino acids. The CDR3 DNA is TGTGCCAGCAGCGTAGCTGTGGGGACAGTACGCACCGGGGAGCTGTTTTTT. This codes for CASSVAVGTVRTGELFF.

This chain uses TRBV7-6 with TRBJ2-1; D call uncertain. The CDR3 covers 12 residues. Trimming stripped 4 bases from V and 5 bases from J, with 6 bases between. The germline gives CDR1 SGHVS, CDR2 FNYEAQ. CDR3 region: CASSSRNNEQFF. Written as DNA, the CDR3 is TGTGCCAGCAGCTCGCGGAACAATGAGCAGTTCTTC. The entire variable domain, with the rest obtained from reference TRBV7-6 and TRBJ2-1, is as follows: GAGVSQSPRYKVTKRGQDVALRCDPISGHVSLYWYRQALGQGPEFLTYFNYEAQQDKSGLPNDRFSAERPEGSISTLTIQRTEQRDSAMYRCASSSRNNEQFFGPGTRLTVL.

This clone occurred a few times. The chain joins TRBV5-6 to TRBJ2-3, with no clear D. Trimming left V 0 bases short and J 6 bases short, with 8 bases between. The germline V gene encodes CDR1 SGHDT and CDR2 YYEEEE. The CDR3 has 13 amino acids. CDR3 amino acids: CASSLVGLDTQYF. The CDR3 DNA reads TGTGCCAGCAGCTTGGTGGGCCTTGATACGCAGTATTTT. The complete variable domain, with remaining parts taken from reference TRBV5-6 and TRBJ2-3, reads DAGVTQSPTHLIKTRGQQVTLRCSPKSGHDTVSWYQQALGQGPQFIFQYYEEEERQRGNFPDRFSGHQFPNYSSELNVNALLLGDSALYLCASSLVGLDTQYFGPGTRLTVL.

Only a few counts were recorded for this clone. The chain carries TRBV21-1 and TRBJ2-5; TRBD2 is taken as the D call from the table, unchecked against the DNA. TRBV21-1 is described as a pseudogene. The CDR3 totals 15 residues. Here the CDR3 DNA reads TGTGCCAGCAGTGCCGAGTTTTTTCGGTTTCAGACCCAGTACTTC. It translates to CASSAEFFRFQTQYF.

The chain couples TRBV27 to TRBJ1-4; D gene ambiguous. CDR1 MNHEY and CDR2 SMNVEV come from the germline V gene (reference sequence). Trimming took 2 bases from V and 0 from J, leaving 19 bases between them. CDR3 size: 19 residues. CDR3 protein: CASSLRRSRLLTTNEKLFF. CDR3 sequence (DNA): TGTGCCAGCAGTTTAAGGAGGTCAAGACTGTTAACAACTAATGAAAAACTGTTTTTT.

V usage is TRBV5-4 and J usage is TRBJ2-3; the match to TRBD2 covers 8 bases. Germline assignment: CDR1 SGHNT and CDR2 YYREEE (reference sequence). Germline trimming cut 0 bases from V and 0 bases from J; bases unmatched to any gene: 0. The length of the CDR3 is 15 residues. CDR3: CASSLAGGSTDTQYF. CDR3 nucleotides: TGTGCCAGCAGCTTGGCGGGGGGGAGCACAGATACGCAGTATTTT.

This clone was counted only a few times. DNA of the CDR3: TGTGCCAGCAGTATGACTAGCGGGAGCCCCTACAATGAGCAGTTCTTC. Translated: CASSMTSGSPYNEQFF. This sequence joins TRBV7-6 and TRBJ2-1, with 12 bases matching TRBD2. Trimming took 6 bases from V and 2 from J; bases not matched to a gene: 5. Germline-derived CDR1 and CDR2 are SGHVS and FNYEAQ. The CDR3 extends over 16 amino acids.

This sequence joins TRBV18 and TRBJ1-5; D gene unclear. CDR1 is KGHSH, CDR2 LQKENI, per germline. The V gene lost 2 bases and the J gene lost 0 bases, with 5 bases spanning the gap. The CDR3 is 14 amino acids. CDR3: CASSPSHSNQPQHF. CDR3 sequence (DNA): TGTGCCAGCTCACCATCCCATAGCAATCAGCCCCAGCATTTT.

At least ten counts were recorded for this clone. The CDR3 is CASSLSPIGEQYF. The CDR3 nucleotides are TGTGCCAGCAGTTTATCGCCTATTGGCGAGCAGTACTTC. The chain couples TRBV27 to TRBJ2-7, with D unresolved. V was trimmed by 0 bases and J by 6 bases, leaving 9 bases between them. Germline CDR1 MNHEY, CDR2 SMNVEV (reference sequence). This CDR3 is 13 amino acids long.

This clone has only a few counts. The rearrangement links TRBV4-1 to TRBJ2-5, with 8 bases aligning to TRBD1. The CDR3 is 15 amino acids. The germline CDR1 and CDR2 sequences are MGHRA and YSYEKL. The junction had 3 bases not matched to a gene; V was cut back by 1 base and J by 2 bases. The CDR3 DNA reads TGCGCCAGCAGCCAAGTCGGACAGGGACAAGAGACCCAGTACTTC. This gives the protein CASSQVGQGQETQYF.

J is TRBJ2-1 and V is TRBV19, with 7 bases that match TRBD1. CDR3 size: 17 residues. Trimming at V came to 4 bases and at J to 6 bases, leaving 15 bases not matched to a gene. Looked up from germline, CDR1 is LNHDA and CDR2 is SQIVND (reference sequence). This CDR3 reads CASSNPTGWGLGNEQFF. Written as DNA, the CDR3 is TGTGCCAGTAGTAACCCGACAGGGTGGGGGTTAGGCAATGAGCAGTTCTTC.

This clone was recorded at least ten times. The chain is built from TRBV18 and TRBJ1-5, with 7 bases that match TRBD1. Losses at the gene ends were 6 bases for V and 5 bases for J; bases not matched to a gene: 7. This CDR3 spans 14 amino acids. Per the germline V gene, CDR1 is KGHSH and CDR2 is LQKENI. The CDR3 sequence: CASSPRDRDQPQHF. CDR3 sequence (DNA): TGTGCCAGCTCGCCCAGGGACAGAGATCAGCCCCAGCATTTT.

The chain uses TRBV5-1 and TRBJ1-5, with a possible D match to TRBD1 (6 bases). Germline V gene lookup returns CDR1 SGHRS and CDR2 YFSETQ. V dropped 2 bases and J dropped 5 bases, with 8 bases sitting between them. The CDR3 consists of 13 residues. CDR3 sequence (DNA): TGCGCCAGCAGCTTCAAGGGGGATCAGCCCCAGCATTTT. This translates into CASSFKGDQPQHF.

This clone was counted a few times. The chain links TRBV6-1 to TRBJ2-7, with a possible D match to TRBD1 (5 bases). V was cut by 0 bases and J by 11 bases, with 11 bases left in between. CDR1 and CDR2 (germline): MNHNS, SASEGT. This CDR3 is 12 amino acids long. The CDR3 DNA follows: TGTGCCAGCAGTGAAGCCGGCCCCAGGGAGTACTTC. Protein sequence: CASSEAGPREYF.

The J gene is TRBJ2-3, the V gene TRBV4-3, with D possibly matching TRBD1 (5 bases). From germline, CDR1 is LGHNA and CDR2 YSLEER. This CDR3 spans 15 amino acids. V lost 4 bases to trimming and J lost 2 bases, with 13 bases between them. The CDR3 DNA is TGCGCCAGCAGCCGCACAGGAGTAACCACAGATACGCAGTATTTT. Its protein is CASSRTGVTTDTQYF.

V gene TRBV10-3 combines with J gene TRBJ2-7; 7 nucleotides line up with TRBD1. Germline V gene lookup returns CDR1 ENHRY and CDR2 SYGVKD. After removal of 6 bases from V and 5 bases from J, the junction contained 10 bases not matched to a gene. This CDR3 spans 14 amino acids. CDR3 nucleotide sequence: TGTGCCATCAGACTGACTACCGGGACAGACGAGCAGTACTTC. Protein: CAIRLTTGTDEQYF.

The chain combines TRBV18 with TRBJ1-1, with D perhaps TRBD1 (5 bases). The CDR3 totals 14 residues. The ends were cut back, 3 bases at V and 0 bases at J, with 8 bases in the middle. CDR1 KGHSH and CDR2 LQKENI come from the germline V gene. CDR3 in amino acids: CASSPRVMNTEAFF. The DNA of the CDR3 is TGTGCCAGCTCACCCAGGGTCATGAACACTGAAGCTTTCTTT.

The rearrangement joins TRBV29-1 to TRBJ1-2, with 8 bases identical to TRBD1. Looked up from germline, CDR1 is SQVTM and CDR2 is ANQGSEA. The CDR3 is 14 amino acids. The trim removed 7 bases at V and 4 bases at J, leaving 11 bases unmatched. CDR3 DNA: TGCAGCGACCGACAGAGGACAGGGTCCTATGGCTACACCTTC. This codes for CSDRQRTGSYGYTF. Together with reference TRBV29-1 and TRBJ1-2, the CDR3 gives the full variable domain: SAVISQKPSRDICQRGTSLTIQCQVDSQVTMMFWYRQQPGQSLTLIATANQGSEATYESGFVIDKFPISRPNLTFSTLTVSNMSPEDSSIYLCSDRQRTGSYGYTFGSGTRLTVV.

The chain has TRBV18 and TRBJ1-5; 8 bases line up with TRBD1. This CDR3 contains 13 residues. J lost 9 bases, V lost 5 bases, and 6 bases had no gene match. CDR1 is KGHSH and CDR2 is LQKENI in the germline V gene. The CDR3 nucleotides read TGTGCCAGCTCAGAAAATGACAGGGGGCCCCAGCATTTT. Residues: CASSENDRGPQHF.

V usage is TRBV6-5 and J usage is TRBJ2-3, with D uncertain. CDR3 length: 14 amino acids. From germline, CDR1 is MNHEY and CDR2 SVGAGI. V lost 5 bases and J lost 2, with 11 bases in between. CDR3 loop: CASSPRFPTDTQYF. CDR3 coding DNA: TGTGCCAGCAGTCCTCGTTTCCCCACAGATACGCAGTATTTT.

V gene TRBV19 combines with J gene TRBJ1-1, with 7 bases lining up with TRBD1. Germline-derived CDR1 and CDR2 are LNHDA and SQIVND (reference sequence). The CDR3 has 12 residues. V trimming: 4 bases; J trimming: 9 bases; junction bases outside the gene matches: 5. The CDR3 coding sequence is TGTGCCAGTAGTACACAGGGGAGTCAAGCTTTCTTT. Its protein is CASSTQGSQAFF. Full variable domain (remainder filled in from reference TRBV19 and TRBJ1-1): DGGITQSPKYLFRKEGQNVTLSCEQNLNHDAMYWYRQDPGQGLRLIYYSQIVNDFQKGDIAEGYSVSREKKESFPLTVTSAQKNPTAFYLCASSTQGSQAFFGQGTRLTVV.

This clone was seen a handful of times. CDR3 DNA sequence: TGTGCCAGCAGCTTAGGCCGGGACAGGGGAGATGGCTACACCTTC. Translated: CASSLGRDRGDGYTF. The chain uses TRBV13 and TRBJ1-2; 10 nucleotides align to TRBD1. Germline V gene data show CDR1 as PRHDT and CDR2 as FYEKMQ (reference sequence). Trimming at V came to 0 bases and at J to 6 bases, leaving 4 bases not matched to a gene. The CDR3 has 15 amino acids.